This passage covers 28 T cell receptor beta chains from one sample sequenced in a study of Graves' ophthalmopathy and Graves' hyperthyroidism. CDR3 regions of TCR beta were amplified from RNA transcripts. The library came from an HTBI-primed first-round RT-PCR and a second-round multiplex PCR. TCRdb used MiXCR to reprocess the multiplex PCR reads, holding one entry per CDR3 protein. The sample yields 40,000 or so distinct CDR3 sequences, over 40% seen once. The sequencing sample was made of peripheral blood. All receptors derive from an adult man with Graves' ophthalmopathy.

This clonotype was seen many times. The chain recombines TRBV19 with TRBJ2-1; the match to TRBD2 covers 13 bases. Germline V lookup: CDR1 LNHDA, CDR2 SQIVND (reference sequence). The junction had 10 bases not matched to a gene; V was cut back by 3 bases and J by 5 bases. This CDR3 is built from 18 residues. Here the CDR3 reads CASSIAYALAGGNNEQFF. The CDR3 DNA is TGTGCCAGTAGTATCGCGTACGCACTAGCGGGGGGGAACAATGAGCAGTTCTTC.

The sample holds many counts of this clonotype. The rearrangement uses TRBV20-1 and TRBJ2-3; D unresolved. The CDR3 is made up of 15 amino acids. V was pared by 3 bases and J by 1 base, with 14 bases between. CDR1 DFQATT and CDR2 SNEGSKA come from the germline V gene (reference sequence). The CDR3 DNA is TGCAGTGCTAGTGACCCCCTCCGCCGCACAGATACGCAGTATTTT. Amino acids: CSASDPLRRTDTQYF.

The chain has TRBV7-8 and TRBJ1-2; D not resolved. This CDR3 region has 13 residues. Germline V lookup: CDR1 SGHVS, CDR2 FQNEAQ. The V gene lost 5 bases and the J gene lost 0 bases, with 7 bases spanning the gap. As DNA, the CDR3 is TGTGCCAGCAGCCCATCAGCTAACTATGGCTACACCTTC. Translation: CASSPSANYGYTF.

The chain recombines TRBV19 with TRBJ2-7, with D maybe TRBD1 (6 bases). From germline, CDR1 is LNHDA and CDR2 SQIVND (reference sequence). This CDR3 has 16 amino acids. V dropped 8 bases and J dropped 3 bases, with 23 bases sitting between them. CDR3 sequence reads: CASQRNVTGQDYEQYF. CDR3 coding DNA: TGTGCCAGTCAGAGGAACGTGACAGGACAAGACTACGAGCAGTACTTC.

V gene TRBV29-1 combines with J gene TRBJ2-5; tentatively, D is TRBD1 (6 bases). The germline V gene encodes CDR1 SQVTM and CDR2 ANQGSEA. V lost 8 bases and J lost 5, with 15 bases in between. The CDR3 loop spans 12 amino acids. CDR3 sequence: CSSFGGGETQYF. The CDR3 region has the DNA TGCAGCTCCTTTGGGGGCGGGGAGACCCAGTACTTC.

This clonotype was observed at least ten times. The V and J genes are TRBV24-1 and TRBJ2-1; TRBD1 matches 8 bases. Germline V CDR1 and CDR2: KGHDR, SFDVKD. CDR3 length equals 16 residues. The J segment lost 5 bases and the V segment lost 1 base, leaving 6 bases of the junction unmatched. Written as DNA, the CDR3 is TGTGCCACCAGTGATTTCGGACAGGGAAAAAACAATGAGCAGTTCTTC. This encodes CATSDFGQGKNNEQFF.

This clonotype was seen just once. The CDR3 does not close with the conserved phenylalanine or tryptophan, likely indicating a read error. The CDR3: CASTQAGGPSRNEQFL. CDR3 nucleotides: TGTGCCAGCACCCAAGCGGGAGGGCCCTCGCGGAATGAGCAGTTCCTC. The chain is built from TRBV3-1 and TRBJ2-1; 10 positions agree with TRBD2. The CDR3 sequence is 16 residues long. The germline V gene has CDR1 LGHDT and CDR2 YNNKEL (reference sequence).

This clonotype was detected once. One end of the junction varies from germline; a read error may be responsible. The chain links TRBV5-4 to TRBJ2-2; a possible D gene is TRBD1 (6 bases). The CDR3 has 16 residues. The germline V gene encodes CDR1 SGHNT and CDR2 YYREEE (reference sequence). Here the CDR3 reads CASSARQVADTGELSF. DNA for the CDR3: TGTGCCAGCAGCGCGAGACAGGTTGCGGACACCGGGGAGCTGTCTTTT.

This clonotype has a handful of counts. V is TRBV25-1 and J is TRBJ1-2; D is ambiguous. V lost 1 base and J 3 bases, leaving 9 bases between the germline ends. Germline V gene lookup returns CDR1 MGHDK and CDR2 SYGVNS. The CDR3 runs to 14 residues. In nucleotides, the CDR3 is TGTGCCAGCAGTGAATTGGGCAAGGACTATGGCTACACCTTC. As protein: CASSELGKDYGYTF.

As to this clonotype: A much larger clone differs from this one at a single base, so this may be a read error. The rearrangement links TRBV6-4 to TRBJ2-1, with 12 bases identical to TRBD2. The CDR3 covers 19 residues. The V gene end was trimmed by 5 bases and the J gene end by 0 bases; junction bases not matched to a gene: 11. Germline lookup yields CDR1 MRHNA and CDR2 SNTAGT. In nucleotides, the CDR3 is TGTGCCAGCAGTCCGGTCCATGGACTAGCGGGATACTCCTACAATGAGCAGTTCTTC. This encodes CASSPVHGLAGYSYNEQFF.

This clonotype appeared many times. It may be a read error: a sequence one base away is much more abundant. The rearrangement links TRBV5-5 to TRBJ1-6; maybe TRBD1 (6 bases). Germline CDR1 and CDR2: SGHKS and YYEKEE (reference sequence). V lost 0 bases, J lost 8 bases, and 12 bases lay in between. This CDR3 region has 15 residues. CDR3 DNA sequence: TGTGCCAGCAGCTTGGTTCAGGGGCGGGATTCACCCCTCCACTTT. Translation gives CASSLVQGRDSPLHF.

The rearrangement joins TRBV20-1 to TRBJ2-2, with TRBD2 matching 7 bases. Germline trimming cut 3 bases from V and 1 base from J; bases unmatched to any gene: 8. The CDR3 has 16 residues. The V gene's germline CDR1 is DFQATT and CDR2 SNEGSKA (reference sequence). The CDR3 region is CSARDAGGGNTGELFF. CDR3 bases: TGCAGTGCTAGGGATGCTGGCGGGGGGAACACCGGGGAGCTGTTTTTT.

This clonotype was picked up many times. This chain uses TRBV5-1 with TRBJ2-2; 8 bases match TRBD2. The CDR3 length is 15 residues. Germline V CDR1 and CDR2: SGHRS, YFSETQ. Unmatched junction bases numbered 0, after V lost 2 bases and J lost 0 bases. CDR3 protein: CASSLLAANTGELFF. The CDR3 DNA follows: TGCGCCAGCAGCTTACTAGCGGCGAACACCGGGGAGCTGTTTTTT.

The rearrangement joins TRBV19 to TRBJ2-3; 10 nucleotides agree with TRBD1. The trim removed 5 bases at V and 2 bases at J, leaving 4 bases unmatched. Germline values: CDR1 LNHDA, CDR2 SQIVND (reference sequence). CDR3 length: 15 amino acids. CDR3 coding DNA: TGTGCCAGTAGTCCGGGGACAGGGGACACAGATACGCAGTATTTT. Amino acids: CASSPGTGDTDTQYF. The full variable domain, its missing parts supplied by reference TRBV19 and TRBJ2-3, is DGGITQSPKYLFRKEGQNVTLSCEQNLNHDAMYWYRQDPGQGLRLIYYSQIVNDFQKGDIAEGYSVSREKKESFPLTVTSAQKNPTAFYLCASSPGTGDTDTQYFGPGTRLTVL.

This clonotype was detected once. The limits of the CDR3 on the DNA are not certain, so only TCRdb's listed CDR3 is given. This rearrangement joins TRBV19 to TRBJ1-2; TRBD1, as called in the table, went unchecked against the DNA. The CDR3 spans 21 residues, counting both ends. Germline loops: CDR1 LNHDA, CDR2 SQIVND (reference sequence). CDR3 sequence reads: CASSFFGQGRSIATANYGYTF.

The chain joins TRBV20-1 to TRBJ1-1, with D uncertain. CDR1 and CDR2 from the germline V gene are DFQATT and SNEGSKA (reference sequence). Trimming took 6 bases from V and 3 from J, leaving 17 bases between them. This CDR3 is built from 14 residues. CDR3 DNA sequence: TGCAGTGCCAGCGTGGGGTTCGGGGACACTGAAGCTTTCTTT. It is translated as CSASVGFGDTEAFF.

The chain couples TRBV4-1 to TRBJ2-5; 8 nucleotides align to TRBD1. This CDR3 is built from 18 residues. V gave up 0 bases and J gave up 5 bases; unmatched junction bases: 14. Germline V CDR1 and CDR2: MGHRA, YSYEKL. The CDR3 DNA is TGCGCCAGCAGCCAAGATAGGGGAGCAGGGGGCGCAGGGGAGACCCAGTACTTC. Translation gives CASSQDRGAGGAGETQYF.

This clonotype was seen many times. The chain has TRBV6-4 and TRBJ2-4, with a tentative D call TRBD2 (6 bases). CDR1 is MRHNA, CDR2 SNTAGT, per germline. The germline V and J ends were trimmed by 3 bases and 9 bases, with 15 bases remaining between them. The CDR3 length is 14 residues. This chain's CDR3 is CASSDRGSGGIQYF. CDR3 nucleotides: TGTGCCAGCAGTGATCGGGGTAGCGGAGGCATTCAGTACTTC.

DNA for the CDR3: TGCGCCAGCAGTGATCGAGTTCCCGAGGACGAGCAGTACTTC. Encoded protein: CASSDRVPEDEQYF. The genes are TRBV10-1 and TRBJ2-7; no definite D call. CDR3 size: 14 residues. In germline, CDR1 is WNHNN, CDR2 SYGVQD (reference sequence). V dropped 3 bases and J dropped 5 bases, with 14 bases sitting between them.

Points on this clonotype: One end of the junction fails to match germline, which may point to a read error. This rearrangement joins TRBV9 to TRBJ1-2; weak D call: TRBD1 (6 bases). Germline V gene data show CDR1 as SGDLS and CDR2 as YYNGEE. The CDR3 runs to 16 residues. CDR3 in DNA: TGTGCCAGCAGCCCCAGCGCTATACAGGGTAGCGATGGCTGCACCTTC. It specifies CASSPSAIQGSDGCTF.

The chain combines TRBV7-2 with TRBJ2-7; tentative D call: TRBD2 (6 bases). In germline, CDR1 is SGHTA, CDR2 FQGNSA. V lost 5 bases to trimming and J lost 10 bases, with 12 bases between them. The CDR3 totals 11 residues. The CDR3 loop is CASSEGGPQYF. The CDR3 region has the DNA TGTGCCAGCAGCGAGGGAGGTCCTCAGTACTTC. The whole variable domain, filled in from reference TRBV7-2 and TRBJ2-7, reads GAGVSQSPSNKVTEKGKDVELRCDPISGHTALYWYRQSLGQGLEFLIYFQGNSAPDKSGLPSDRFSAERTGGSVSTLTIQRTQQEDSAVYLCASSEGGPQYFGPGTRLTVT.

This clonotype was seen more than once but under ten times. A much larger clone sits a single nucleotide away, making a read error possible. The rearrangement joins TRBV30 to TRBJ2-7; 8 nucleotides align to TRBD1. V lost 5 bases and J lost 3; bases outside the gene matches: 9. This CDR3 has 14 amino acids. Germline V lookup: CDR1 GTSNPN, CDR2 SVGIG (reference sequence). This CDR3 reads CAWSRDRINYEQYV. For the CDR3, the DNA is TGTGCCTGGTCCCGGGACAGGATCAACTACGAGCAGTACGTC.

The chain uses TRBV5-4 and TRBJ2-3, with TRBD2 identical over 12 bases. This CDR3 contains 16 residues. V lost 2 bases, J lost 4 bases, and 5 bases stayed unmatched. CDR1 is SGHNT, CDR2 YYREEE, per germline (reference sequence). Here the CDR3 reads CASSLSSGGASDTQYF. The CDR3 coding sequence is TGTGCCAGCAGCTTATCTAGCGGGGGGGCATCAGATACGCAGTATTTT.

V gene TRBV20-1 combines with J gene TRBJ2-3; D may be TRBD2 (6 bases). CDR3 size: 15 residues. V lost 7 bases to trimming and J lost 1 base, with 18 bases between them. Per the germline V gene, CDR1 is DFQATT and CDR2 is SNEGSKA (reference sequence). In DNA, the CDR3 is TGCAGTGGGACCAGCGGGTTCCAAGGCACAGATACGCAGTATTTT. Translated: CSGTSGFQGTDTQYF.

The gene calls are TRBV20-1 and TRBJ2-1; 9 positions match TRBD2. V lost 1 base to trimming and J lost 10 bases; unmatched junction nucleotides: 11. The germline CDR1 and CDR2 sequences are DFQATT and SNEGSKA (reference sequence). The CDR3 covers 15 residues. In DNA form, the CDR3 reads TGCAGTGCTAGAGTTCGGGCCTCGGCGGGAGGGGAGCAGTTCTTC. Amino acids: CSARVRASAGGEQFF.

This clonotype was detected many times. V gene TRBV19 combines with J gene TRBJ1-4; 11 bases agree with TRBD1. CDR3 length: 15 amino acids. The V gene's germline CDR1 is LNHDA and CDR2 SQIVND (reference sequence). With V trimmed by 4 bases and J by 7 bases, 5 bases remained unmatched. The CDR3 DNA follows: TGTGCCAGTAGTAGGGGACAGGGGGATGCTGAAAAACTGTTTTTT. This codes for CASSRGQGDAEKLFF.

Concerning this clonotype itself: As the CDR3 is not closed by the conserved phenylalanine or tryptophan, this likely results from a read error. It is unclear where the CDR3 begins or ends on the DNA, so no DNA is shown, and the CDR3 is as TCRdb lists it. The chain couples TRBV20-1 to TRBJ2-1; the listed D gene, TRBD1, was not tested against the DNA. Germline CDR1 is DFQATT and CDR2 is SNEGSKA (reference sequence). The CDR3 is 9 amino acids in total, end residues counted. Here the CDR3 reads CSANRVYRL.

The rearrangement uses TRBV2 and TRBJ2-1, with 7 bases aligning to TRBD2. The ends lost 11 bases at V and 12 bases at J; junction bases unmatched: 22. CDR1 and CDR2 (germline): SNHLY, FYNNEI. This CDR3 has 15 amino acids. The CDR3 loop reads CALQPGGFGTDTQFF. The CDR3 DNA is TGTGCCTTACAACCGGGGGGATTCGGCACAGATACGCAGTTCTTC.